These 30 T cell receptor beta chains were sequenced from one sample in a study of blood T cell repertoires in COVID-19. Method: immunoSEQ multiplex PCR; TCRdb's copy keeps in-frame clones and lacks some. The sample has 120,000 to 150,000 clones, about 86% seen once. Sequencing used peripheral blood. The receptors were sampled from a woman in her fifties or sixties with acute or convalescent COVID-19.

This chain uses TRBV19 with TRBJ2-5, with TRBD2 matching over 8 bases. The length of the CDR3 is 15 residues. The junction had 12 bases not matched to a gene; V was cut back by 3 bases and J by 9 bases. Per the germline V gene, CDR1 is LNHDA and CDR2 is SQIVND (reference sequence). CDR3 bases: TGTGCCAGTAGTATTACGGGGACTAGAATCGGGGCCCAGTACTTC. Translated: CASSITGTRIGAQYF.

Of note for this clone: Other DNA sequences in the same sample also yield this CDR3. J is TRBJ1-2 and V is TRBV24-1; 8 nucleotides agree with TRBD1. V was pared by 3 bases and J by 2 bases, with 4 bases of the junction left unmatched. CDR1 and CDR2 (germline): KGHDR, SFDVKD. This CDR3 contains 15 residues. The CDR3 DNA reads TGTGCCACCAGTGATCCCGGGACAGGCAACTATGGCTACACCTTC. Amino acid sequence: CATSDPGTGNYGYTF.

The CDR3 sequence is CASSMGGLGGPQHF. The DNA of the CDR3 is TGTGCCAGTAGTATGGGGGGATTGGGGGGGCCCCAGCATTTT. This sequence joins TRBV19 and TRBJ1-5; weak D call: TRBD1 (5 bases). The CDR3 has 14 residues. Trimming pared 3 bases from V and 9 bases from J, leaving 15 bases between. Germline V CDR1 and CDR2: LNHDA, SQIVND (reference sequence).

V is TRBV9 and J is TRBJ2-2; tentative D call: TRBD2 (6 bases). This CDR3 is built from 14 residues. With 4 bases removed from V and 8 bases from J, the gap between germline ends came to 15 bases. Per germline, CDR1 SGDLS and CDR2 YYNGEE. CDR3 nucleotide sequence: TGTGCCAGCAGCTTTGGGGGGTTCGGTGGGGAGCTGTTTTTT. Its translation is CASSFGGFGGELFF.

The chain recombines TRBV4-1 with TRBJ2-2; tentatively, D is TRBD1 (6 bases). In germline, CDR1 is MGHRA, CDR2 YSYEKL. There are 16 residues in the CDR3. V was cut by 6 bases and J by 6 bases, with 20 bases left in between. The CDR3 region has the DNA TGCGCCAGCAGTTACCGGGACAAAGGAAGCGCCGGGGAGCTGTTTTTT. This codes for CASSYRDKGSAGELFF.

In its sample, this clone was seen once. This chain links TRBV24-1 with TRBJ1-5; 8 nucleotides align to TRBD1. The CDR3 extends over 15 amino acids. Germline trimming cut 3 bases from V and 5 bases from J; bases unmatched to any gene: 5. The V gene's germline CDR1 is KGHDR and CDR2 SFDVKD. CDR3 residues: CATSDPRGPDQPQHF. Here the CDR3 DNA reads TGTGCCACCAGTGATCCCAGGGGGCCCGATCAGCCCCAGCATTTT.

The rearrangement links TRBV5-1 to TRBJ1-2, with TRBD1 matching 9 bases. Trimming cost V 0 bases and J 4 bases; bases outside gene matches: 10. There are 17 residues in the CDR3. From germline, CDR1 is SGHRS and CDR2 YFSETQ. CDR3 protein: CASSLEAPGQGLYGYTF. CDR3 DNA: TGCGCCAGCAGCTTGGAAGCCCCGGGACAGGGCCTCTATGGCTACACCTTC.

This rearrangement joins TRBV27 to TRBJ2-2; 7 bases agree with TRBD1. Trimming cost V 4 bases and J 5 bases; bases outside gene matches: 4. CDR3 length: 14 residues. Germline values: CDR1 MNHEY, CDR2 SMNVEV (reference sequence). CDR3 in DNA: TGTGCCAGCAGTTGGACAGGAAAGACCGGGGAGCTGTTTTTT. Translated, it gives CASSWTGKTGELFF.

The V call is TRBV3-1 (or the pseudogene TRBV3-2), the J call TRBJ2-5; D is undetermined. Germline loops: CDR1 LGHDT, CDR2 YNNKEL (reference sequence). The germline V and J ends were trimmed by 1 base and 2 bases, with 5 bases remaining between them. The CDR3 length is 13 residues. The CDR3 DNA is TGTGCCAGCAGCCAAGGGCCACAAGAGACCCAGTACTTC. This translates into CASSQGPQETQYF.

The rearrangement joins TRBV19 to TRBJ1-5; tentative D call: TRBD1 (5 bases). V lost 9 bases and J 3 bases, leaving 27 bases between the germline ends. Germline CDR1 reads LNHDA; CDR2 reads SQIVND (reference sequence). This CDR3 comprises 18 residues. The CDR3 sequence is CASQPLGLRRGVNQPQHF. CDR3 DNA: TGTGCCAGCCAACCATTGGGGCTTAGGCGGGGGGTCAATCAGCCCCAGCATTTT.

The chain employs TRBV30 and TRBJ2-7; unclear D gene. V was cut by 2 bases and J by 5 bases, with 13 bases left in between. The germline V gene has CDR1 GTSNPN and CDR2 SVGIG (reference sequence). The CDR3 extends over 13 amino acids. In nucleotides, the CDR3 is TGTGCCTGGAGTAGTAGTGAGCTAAACGAGCAGTACTTC. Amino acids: CAWSSSELNEQYF.

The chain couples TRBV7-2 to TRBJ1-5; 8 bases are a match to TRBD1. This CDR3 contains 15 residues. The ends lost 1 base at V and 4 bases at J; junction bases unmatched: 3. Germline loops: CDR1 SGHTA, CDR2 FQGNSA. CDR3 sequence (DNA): TGTGCCAGCAGCTTAGAGGACAGGGCAAATCAGCCCCAGCATTTT. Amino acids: CASSLEDRANQPQHF. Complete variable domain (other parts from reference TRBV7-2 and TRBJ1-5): GAGVSQSPSNKVTEKGKDVELRCDPISGHTALYWYRQSLGQGLEFLIYFQGNSAPDKSGLPSDRFSAERTGGSVSTLTIQRTQQEDSAVYLCASSLEDRANQPQHFGDGTRLSIL.

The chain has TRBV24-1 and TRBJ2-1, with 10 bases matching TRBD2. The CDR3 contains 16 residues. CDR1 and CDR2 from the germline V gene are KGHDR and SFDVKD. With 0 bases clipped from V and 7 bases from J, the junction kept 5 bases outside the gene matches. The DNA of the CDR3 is TGTGCCACCAGTGATTTGGGGAGCGGGGGGGCGAATGAGCAGTTCTTC. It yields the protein CATSDLGSGGANEQFF.

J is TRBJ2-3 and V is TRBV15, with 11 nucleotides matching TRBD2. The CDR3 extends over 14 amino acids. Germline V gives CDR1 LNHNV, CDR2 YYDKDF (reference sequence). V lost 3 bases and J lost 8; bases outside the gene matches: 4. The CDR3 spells CATSSASGGTTQYF. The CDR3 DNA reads TGTGCCACCAGCAGCGCTAGCGGGGGGACTACGCAGTATTTT.

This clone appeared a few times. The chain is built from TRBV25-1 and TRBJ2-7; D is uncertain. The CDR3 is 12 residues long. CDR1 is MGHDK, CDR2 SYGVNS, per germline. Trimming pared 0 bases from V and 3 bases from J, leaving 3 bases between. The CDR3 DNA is TGTGCCAGCAGTGAATACAGCTACGAGCAGTACTTC. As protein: CASSEYSYEQYF.

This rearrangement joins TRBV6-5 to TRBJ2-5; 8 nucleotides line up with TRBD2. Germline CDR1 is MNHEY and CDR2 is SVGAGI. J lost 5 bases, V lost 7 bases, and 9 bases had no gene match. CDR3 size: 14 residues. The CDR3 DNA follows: TGTGCCAGCAAGCCCCCGGGGGGGCTGGAGACCCAGTACTTC. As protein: CASKPPGGLETQYF.

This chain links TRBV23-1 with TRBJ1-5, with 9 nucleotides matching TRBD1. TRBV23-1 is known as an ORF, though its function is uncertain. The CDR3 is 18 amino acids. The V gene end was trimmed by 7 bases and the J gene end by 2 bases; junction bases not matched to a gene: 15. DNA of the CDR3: TGCGCCAGCACCCCCGGACAGGGGAGCTTGGGAGGCAATCAGCCCCAGCATTTT. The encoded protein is CASTPGQGSLGGNQPQHF.

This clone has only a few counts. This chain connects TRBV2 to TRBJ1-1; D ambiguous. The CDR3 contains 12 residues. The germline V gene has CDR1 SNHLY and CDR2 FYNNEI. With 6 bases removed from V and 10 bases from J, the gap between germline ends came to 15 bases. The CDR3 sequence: CASSHELPGAFF. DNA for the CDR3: TGTGCCAGCAGCCACGAGCTCCCAGGAGCTTTCTTT.

The DNA for the CDR3 is TGCGCCAGCAGCTTGGCCGGAACTAGCGGGGTCGCCGGGGAGCTGTTTTTT. This translates into CASSLAGTSGVAGELFF. This chain joins TRBV5-1 and TRBJ2-2, with 10 bases aligning to TRBD2. This CDR3 is 17 amino acids long. V lost 0 bases to trimming and J lost 6 bases; unmatched junction nucleotides: 8. The germline CDR1 and CDR2 sequences are SGHRS and YFSETQ.

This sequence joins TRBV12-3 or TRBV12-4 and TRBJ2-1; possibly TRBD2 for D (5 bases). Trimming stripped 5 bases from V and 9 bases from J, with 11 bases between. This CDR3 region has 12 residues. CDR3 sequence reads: CASSPGMGEQFF. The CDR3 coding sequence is TGTGCCAGCAGTCCCGGGATGGGTGAGCAGTTCTTC.

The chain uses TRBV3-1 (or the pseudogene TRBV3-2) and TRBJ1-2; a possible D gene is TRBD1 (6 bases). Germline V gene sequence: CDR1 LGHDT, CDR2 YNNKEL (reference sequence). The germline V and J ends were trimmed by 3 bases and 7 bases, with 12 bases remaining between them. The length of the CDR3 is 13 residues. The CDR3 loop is CASSQRGGGGYTF. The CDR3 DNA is TGTGCCAGCAGCCAGCGGGGAGGGGGTGGCTACACCTTC.

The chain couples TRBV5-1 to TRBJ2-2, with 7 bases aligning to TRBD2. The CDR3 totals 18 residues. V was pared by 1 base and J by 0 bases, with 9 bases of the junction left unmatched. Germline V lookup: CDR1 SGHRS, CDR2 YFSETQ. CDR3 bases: TGCGCCAGCAGCTTGCCCTATGGGAGGGGTCCGAACACCGGGGAGCTGTTTTTT. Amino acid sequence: CASSLPYGRGPNTGELFF.

The CDR3 loop is CASSFGRGTQYF. The CDR3 DNA is TGTGCCAGCAGCTTTGGACGGGGAACGCAGTATTTT. J is TRBJ2-3 and V is TRBV6-5; a possible D gene is TRBD2 (5 bases). This CDR3 comprises 12 residues. Trimming removed 6 bases from V and 9 bases from J, with 13 bases in between. Germline lookup yields CDR1 MNHEY and CDR2 SVGAGI.

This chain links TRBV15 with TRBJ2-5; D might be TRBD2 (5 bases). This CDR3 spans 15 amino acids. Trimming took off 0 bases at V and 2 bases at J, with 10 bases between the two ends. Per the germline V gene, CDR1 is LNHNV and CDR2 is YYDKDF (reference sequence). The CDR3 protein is CATSRDTGLQETQYF. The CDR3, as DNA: TGTGCCACCAGCAGAGATACGGGGTTACAAGAGACCCAGTACTTC.

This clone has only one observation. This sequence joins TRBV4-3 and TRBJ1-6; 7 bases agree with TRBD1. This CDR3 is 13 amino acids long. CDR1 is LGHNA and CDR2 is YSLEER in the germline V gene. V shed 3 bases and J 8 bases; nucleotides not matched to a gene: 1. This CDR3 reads CASSQTGYSPLHF. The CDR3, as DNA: TGCGCCAGCAGCCAGACAGGGTATTCACCCCTCCACTTT.

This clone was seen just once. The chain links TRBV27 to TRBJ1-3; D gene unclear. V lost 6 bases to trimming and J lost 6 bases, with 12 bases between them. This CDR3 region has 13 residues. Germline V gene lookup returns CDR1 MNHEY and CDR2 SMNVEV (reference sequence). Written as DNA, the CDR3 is TGTGCCAGCAGCCCTAATCAGGAAAACACCATATATTTT. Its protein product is CASSPNQENTIYF.

This chain's CDR3 is CASSPTGEINQPQHF. The CDR3 DNA is TGTGCCAGCAGCCCGACAGGGGAGATCAATCAGCCCCAGCATTTT. The chain links TRBV28 to TRBJ1-5, with 8 nucleotides matching TRBD1. Germline V CDR1 and CDR2: MDHEN, SYDVKM. The length of the CDR3 is 15 residues. J gave up 3 bases and V 6 bases, and 7 bases lay outside the gene matches. The whole variable domain, filled in from reference TRBV28 and TRBJ1-5, reads DVKVTQSSRYLVKRTGEKVFLECVQDMDHENMFWYRQDPGLGLRLIYFSYDVKMKEKGDIPEGYSVSREKKERFSLILESASTNQTSMYLCASSPTGEINQPQHFGDGTRLSIL.

The CDR3 spells CASSPLQGGGNTIYF. As DNA, the CDR3 is TGTGCCAGCAGTCCTCTTCAGGGGGGAGGAAACACCATATATTTT. This chain joins TRBV27 and TRBJ1-3; 7 bases line up with TRBD1. There are 15 residues in the CDR3. Looked up from germline, CDR1 is MNHEY and CDR2 is SMNVEV (reference sequence). V shed 5 bases and J 4 bases; nucleotides not matched to a gene: 8.

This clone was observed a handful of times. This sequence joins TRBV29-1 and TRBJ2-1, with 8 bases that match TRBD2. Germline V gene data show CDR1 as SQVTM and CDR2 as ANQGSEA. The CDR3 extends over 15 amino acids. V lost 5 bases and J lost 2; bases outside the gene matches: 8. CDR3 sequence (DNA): TGCAGCGTTAGAGGTAGCGGGGAGACCTACAATGAGCAGTTCTTC. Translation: CSVRGSGETYNEQFF.

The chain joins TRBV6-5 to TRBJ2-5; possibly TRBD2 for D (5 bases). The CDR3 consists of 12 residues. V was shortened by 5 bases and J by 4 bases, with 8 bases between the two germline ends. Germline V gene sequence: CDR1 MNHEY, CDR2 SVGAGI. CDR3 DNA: TGTGCCAGCAGTCCTCGGGGAGAGACCCAGTACTTC. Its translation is CASSPRGETQYF.